This T cell receptor beta chain was obtained from a study of naive and memory T cell subsets. An equimolar mix of two oligonucleotides served as the beta constant-region primer for TRBC1 and TRBC2. An oligonucleotide with the SP2 primer and a 12-nucleotide UMI was ligated to the cDNA 3' end. TCRdb called the UMI-ligation and nested PCR reads again in MiXCR, with one record for every CDR3 protein. The sample has tens of thousands of distinct CDR3 sequences; approximately 14% are singletons. Germline V CDR1 and CDR2: LNHDA, SQIVND (reference sequence). The CDR3 spans 15 residues. V was pared by 2 bases and J by 4 bases, with 2 bases of the junction left unmatched. The sample holds a few counts of this clonotype.

The chain combines TRBV19 with TRBJ2-1; 10 bases are a match to TRBD2. Sequencing was performed on central memory CD4+ T cells from blood. This clonotype was sampled from a human donor in good health. CDR3: CASSIPSGGYNEQFF. In nucleotides, the CDR3 is TGTGCCAGTAGTATACCTAGCGGGGGATACAATGAGCAGTTCTTC.